Following are 8 T cell receptor beta chains from one sample sequenced in a study of blood T cell repertoires in COVID-19. The table came from immunoSEQ multiplex PCR; TCRdb's copy has only in-frame clones and leaves some out. The data hold approximately 170,000 clones, with around nine tenths observed a single time. Sequenced material: PBMCs or T cells enriched from blood (not recorded which). These receptors all come from a young woman who had recovered from COVID-19.

This clone was seen a single time. J is TRBJ1-2 and V is TRBV29-1; 9 bases fit TRBD1. The trim removed 4 bases at V and 2 bases at J, leaving 8 bases unmatched. Germline lookup yields CDR1 SQVTM and CDR2 ANQGSEA. CDR3 length: 15 amino acids. Here the CDR3 reads CSVGSDRGLNYGYTF. The CDR3 DNA follows: TGCAGCGTTGGTTCGGACAGGGGATTAAACTATGGCTACACCTTC.

The gene calls are TRBV3-1 (or the pseudogene TRBV3-2) and TRBJ1-1, with no clear D. Between the trimmed V and J ends, which lost 1 base and 8 bases, there was a span of 14 bases. The CDR3 loop spans 14 amino acids. CDR1 and CDR2 from the germline V gene are LGHDT and YNNKEL (reference sequence). This CDR3 reads CASSQGHSAGEAFF. The CDR3 nucleotides read TGTGCCAGCAGCCAAGGGCACTCGGCGGGGGAAGCTTTCTTT.

The chain couples TRBV10-3 to TRBJ2-7, with TRBD1 identical over 11 bases. V shed 0 bases and J 4 bases; nucleotides not matched to a gene: 11. Germline V gives CDR1 ENHRY, CDR2 SYGVKD. This CDR3 spans 18 amino acids. The CDR3 spells CAISESGQGVAPGYEQYF. The CDR3 nucleotides read TGTGCCATCAGTGAGTCGGGACAGGGGGTCGCCCCTGGGTACGAGCAGTACTTC.

This chain connects TRBV6-5 to TRBJ1-5; D may be TRBD1 (6 bases). Germline CDR1 reads MNHEY; CDR2 reads SVGAGI. This CDR3 is built from 12 residues. Trimming removed 7 bases at V and 5 bases at J, with 9 bases between. CDR3 amino acids: CASTHRDQPQHF. CDR3 nucleotide sequence: TGTGCCAGCACCCACAGGGATCAGCCCCAGCATTTT.

The CDR3 DNA follows: TGTGCCAGCAGCCCGAGGGAAGCTAGCGGGTTTTCTGGGGCCAACGTCCTGACTTTC. This gives the protein CASSPREASGFSGANVLTF. The V call is TRBV21-1, the J call TRBJ2-6; the table's D call, TRBD2, has no DNA check behind it. TRBV21-1 is deemed a pseudogene. The CDR3 totals 19 residues.

This clone occurred once. V is TRBV7-2 and J is TRBJ2-1; D perhaps matches TRBD2 (6 bases). The V end was cut by 2 bases, the J end by 7 bases, with 18 bases between. In germline, CDR1 is SGHTA, CDR2 FQGNSA. The CDR3 length is 16 residues. The CDR3 region is CASSLFWQRRGNEQFF. DNA of the CDR3: TGTGCCAGCAGCTTATTTTGGCAGAGGAGGGGAAATGAGCAGTTCTTC. The whole variable domain, remainder taken from reference TRBV7-2 and TRBJ2-1, is GAGVSQSPSNKVTEKGKDVELRCDPISGHTALYWYRQSLGQGLEFLIYFQGNSAPDKSGLPSDRFSAERTGGSVSTLTIQRTQQEDSAVYLCASSLFWQRRGNEQFFGPGTRLTVL.

The rearrangement links TRBV2 to TRBJ1-5, with 7 bases aligning to TRBD1. Germline V lookup: CDR1 SNHLY, CDR2 FYNNEI. The CDR3 has 14 residues. V trimming: 6 bases; J trimming: 7 bases; junction bases outside the gene matches: 9. CDR3: CASSAQGGRQPQHF. In DNA, the CDR3 is TGTGCCAGCAGCGCCCAGGGGGGAAGGCAGCCCCAGCATTTT.

The gene calls are TRBV29-1 and TRBJ2-5, with 11 positions matching TRBD2. Per the germline V gene, CDR1 is SQVTM and CDR2 is ANQGSEA. The CDR3 covers 12 residues. The V segment lost 8 bases and the J segment 6 bases; nucleotides outside the gene matches: 5. In DNA, the CDR3 is TGCAGCTCTCGACTAGCGGGAAAGACCCAGTACTTC. It specifies CSSRLAGKTQYF.